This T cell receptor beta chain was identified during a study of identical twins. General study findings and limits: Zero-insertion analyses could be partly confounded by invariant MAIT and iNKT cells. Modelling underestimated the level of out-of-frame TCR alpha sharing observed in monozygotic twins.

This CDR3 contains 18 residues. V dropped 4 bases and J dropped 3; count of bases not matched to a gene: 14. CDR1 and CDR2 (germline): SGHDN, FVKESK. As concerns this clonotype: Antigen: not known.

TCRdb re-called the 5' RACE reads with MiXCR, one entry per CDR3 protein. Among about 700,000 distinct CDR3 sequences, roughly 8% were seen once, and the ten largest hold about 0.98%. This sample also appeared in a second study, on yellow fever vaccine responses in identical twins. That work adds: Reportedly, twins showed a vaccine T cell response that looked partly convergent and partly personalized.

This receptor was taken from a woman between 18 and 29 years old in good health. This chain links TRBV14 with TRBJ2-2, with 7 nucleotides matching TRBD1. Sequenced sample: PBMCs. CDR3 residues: CASSPLFWGTEYTGELFF. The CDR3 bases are TGTGCCAGCAGCCCTCTTTTTTGGGGGACAGAATACACCGGGGAGCTGTTTTTT.